This section outlines one T cell receptor beta chain sequence together with its context. Measured with immunoSEQ multiplex PCR; TCRdb has only the in-frame clones, and not every one. The sample shows fewer than 70,000 clones, roughly 85% of them seen only once. This record comes from a study of radiotherapy plus CTLA-4 blockade in lung cancer. Study-wide context: Among patients, approximately 19% showed objective responses, and about 31% had disease control.

This CDR3 has 12 amino acids. J was trimmed by 4 bases and V by 8 bases; bases with no gene match: 5. Germline CDR1 and CDR2: MNHEY and SVGAGI. CTLA-4 blockade using ipilimumab, together with focal radiation, was received by patients with chemo-refractory metastatic non-small-cell lung cancer. The receptor was derived from a human donor with non-small cell lung cancer who had a complete response to radiotherapy plus ipilimumab. Sequencing used peripheral blood, obtained from a patient treated with radiotherapy plus ipilimumab. V and J are TRBV6-5 and TRBJ2-7; 7 bases agree with TRBD2. The CDR3 DNA reads TGTGCCAGCTCGCCTAGCGGTTACGAGCAGTACTTC. Its protein product is CASSPSGYEQYF.